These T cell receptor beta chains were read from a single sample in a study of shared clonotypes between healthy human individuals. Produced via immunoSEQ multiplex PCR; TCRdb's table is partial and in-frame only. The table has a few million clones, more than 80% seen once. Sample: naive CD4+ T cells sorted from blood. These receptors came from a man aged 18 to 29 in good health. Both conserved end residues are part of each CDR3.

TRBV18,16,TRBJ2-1,CASSPSIGDLYNEQFF
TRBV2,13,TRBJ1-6,CASIRQGPSPLHF
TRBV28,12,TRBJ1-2,CASSLLGYGYTF
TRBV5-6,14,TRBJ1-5,CASSFTGGNQPQHF
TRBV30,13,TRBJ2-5,CAWSVRRQETQYF
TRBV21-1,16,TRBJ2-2,CASSKKRDSLTGELFF
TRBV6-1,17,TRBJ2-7,CASSAQTSGSSSYEQYF
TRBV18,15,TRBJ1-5,CASSGMTGANQPQHF
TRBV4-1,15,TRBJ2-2,CASSQMSGVTGELFF
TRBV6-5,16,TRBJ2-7,CASSYSSLAGGQKQYF
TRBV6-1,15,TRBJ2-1,CASSESTRPYNEQFF
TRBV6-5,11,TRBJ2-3,CASRSTDTQYF
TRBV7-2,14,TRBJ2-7,CASSLQAGGYEQYF
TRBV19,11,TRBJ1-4,CASSLNEKLFF
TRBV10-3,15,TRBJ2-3,CAISEGPANTDTQYF
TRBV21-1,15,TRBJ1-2,CATLDTEPTARGYTF
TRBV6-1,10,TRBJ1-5,CASSEATVRF
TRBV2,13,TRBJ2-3,CASSGDSTDTQYF
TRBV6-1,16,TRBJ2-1,CASREKSTSGSNEQFF
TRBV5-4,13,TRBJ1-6,CASSLTGNSPLHF
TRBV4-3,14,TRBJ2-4,CASSQGEAKNIQYF
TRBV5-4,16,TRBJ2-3,CASSLGQSPSTDTQYF
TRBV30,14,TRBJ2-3,CAWSVGQGTDTQYF
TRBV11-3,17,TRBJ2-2,CASSPQSGQKNTGELFF
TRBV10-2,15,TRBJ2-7,CASSDREGGWYEQYF
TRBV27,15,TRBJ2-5,CASRGLAGNQETQYF
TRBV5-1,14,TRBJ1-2,CASSYWTANYGYTF
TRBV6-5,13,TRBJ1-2,CASSYSGGLGYTF
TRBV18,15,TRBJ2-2,CASSGTGATPVELFF